The clone carrying this T cell receptor beta chain has just a few counts. Its antigen is currently unknown. Other DNA variants within this sample encode the same CDR3. PCR amplification relied on 60 Vbeta primers (plus 13 Jbeta primers). Generated by immunoSEQ multiplex PCR, the TCRdb table keeps only in-frame clones and is missing some. Here the sample spans about 150,000 clones, around four fifths being singletons. The trim removed 2 bases at V and 4 bases at J, leaving 5 bases unmatched. The CDR3 covers 14 residues. Germline CDR1 is SGHRS and CDR2 is YFSETQ. The data stem from a study of cytomegalovirus exposure and HLA in healthy donors. Study results and caveats: Accurate prediction of HLA-A and HLA-B alleles (for most subjects) was reportedly achieved from TCR beta sequences. The study labeled fewer than 200 TCR beta chains cytomegalovirus-associated. It was reported that the classifier diagnosed cytomegalovirus status with high specificity and sensitivity in both the original and validation cohorts.

Sequencing used PBMCs. V is TRBV5-1 and J is TRBJ2-7; 8 bases align to TRBD1. This receptor was obtained from a woman between 45 and 65 years old in good health and CMV-seropositive. The CDR3 DNA reads as TGCGCCAGCAGCTTACAGGGGGGATTATACGAGCAGTACTTC. The encoded protein is CASSLQGGLYEQYF. Looking up the rest from reference TRBV5-1 and TRBJ2-7 gives the full variable domain: KAGVTQTPRYLIKTRGQQVTLSCSPISGHRSVSWYQQTPGQGLQFLFEYFSETQRNKGNFPGRFSGRQFSNSRSEMNVSTLELGDSALYLCASSLQGGLYEQYFGPGTRLTVT.